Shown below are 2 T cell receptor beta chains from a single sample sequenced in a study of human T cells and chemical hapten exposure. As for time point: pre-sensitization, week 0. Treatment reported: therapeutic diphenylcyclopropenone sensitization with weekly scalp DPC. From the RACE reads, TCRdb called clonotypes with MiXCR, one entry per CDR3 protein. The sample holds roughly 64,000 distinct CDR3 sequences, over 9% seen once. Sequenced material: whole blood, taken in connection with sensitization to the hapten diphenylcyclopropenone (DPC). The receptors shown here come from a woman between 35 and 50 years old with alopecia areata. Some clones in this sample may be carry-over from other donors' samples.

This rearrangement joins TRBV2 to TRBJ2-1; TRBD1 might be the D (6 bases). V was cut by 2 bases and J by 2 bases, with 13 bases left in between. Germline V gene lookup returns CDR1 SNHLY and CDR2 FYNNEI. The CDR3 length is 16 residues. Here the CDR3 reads CASSEFPQGTYNEQFF. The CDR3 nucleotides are TGTGCCAGCAGTGAATTTCCCCAGGGGACCTACAATGAGCAGTTCTTC.

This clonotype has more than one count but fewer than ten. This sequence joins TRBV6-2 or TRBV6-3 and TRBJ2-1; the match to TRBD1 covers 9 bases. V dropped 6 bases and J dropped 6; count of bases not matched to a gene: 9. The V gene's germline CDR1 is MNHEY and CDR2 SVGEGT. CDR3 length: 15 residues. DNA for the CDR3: TGTGCCAGCAGCGACCCCGGGACAGGGACCAATGAGCAGTTCTTC. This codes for CASSDPGTGTNEQFF.